One TCR beta chain is described in this entry. Its matching antigen is unknown. The CDR3 spans 16 residues. Per germline, CDR1 KGHSH and CDR2 LQKENI. V was trimmed by 6 bases and J by 5 bases, leaving 17 bases between them. The data stem from a study of cytomegalovirus exposure and HLA in healthy donors. Primers: 60 Vbeta forward and 13 Jbeta reverse. This table comes from immunoSEQ multiplex PCR, and its TCRdb copy is limited to in-frame clones, with some not included. This specimen shows 45,000 to 70,000 clones; the ten leading clones hold roughly 9.6%. Study-wide points: Most TCR sequences were rare, but some public TCRs occurred in many donors. Several of the most significant clusters were apparently associated with common viral pathogens in a later analysis. 150 or so TCR beta chains were listed as cytomegalovirus-associated.

The V gene is TRBV18, the J gene TRBJ1-6; D might be TRBD1 (6 bases). This clonotype was obtained from a woman between 45 and 65 years old in good health and CMV-seropositive. Sequencing was carried out using PBMCs. In DNA form, the CDR3 reads TGTGCCAGCTCCCCCCGACAGGTTGGAGATAATTCACCCCTCCACTTT. Its translation is CASSPRQVGDNSPLHF.